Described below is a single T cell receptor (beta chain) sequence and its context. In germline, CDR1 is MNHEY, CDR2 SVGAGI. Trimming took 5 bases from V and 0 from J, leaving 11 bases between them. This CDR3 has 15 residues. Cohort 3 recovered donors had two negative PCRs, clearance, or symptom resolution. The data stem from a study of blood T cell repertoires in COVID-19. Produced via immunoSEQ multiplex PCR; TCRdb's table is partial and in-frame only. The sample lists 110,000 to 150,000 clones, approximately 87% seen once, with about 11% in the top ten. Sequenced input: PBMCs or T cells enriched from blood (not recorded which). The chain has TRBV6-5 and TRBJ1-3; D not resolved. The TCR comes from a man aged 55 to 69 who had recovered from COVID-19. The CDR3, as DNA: TGTGCCAGCAGTCCCGGTAGACACTCTGGAAACACCATATATTTT. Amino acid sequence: CASSPGRHSGNTIYF.